These 28 T cell receptor beta chains share one sample of origin, sequenced in a study of T cell responses to AZD1222 COVID-19 vaccine. Generated by immunoSEQ multiplex PCR, the TCRdb table keeps only in-frame clones and is missing some. This sample has over 50,000 clones, with about four fifths found just once. This specimen consisted of peripheral blood, obtained on day 0 of AZD1222 vaccination. The receptors were gathered from an adult in good health.

The chain is built from TRBV7-2 and TRBJ1-6, with TRBD1 identical over 7 bases. The CDR3 has 16 residues. Germline assignment: CDR1 SGHTA and CDR2 FQGNSA. The junction had 5 bases not matched to a gene; V was cut back by 0 bases and J by 6 bases. This chain's CDR3 is CASSLAPGTANSPLHF. The CDR3 DNA follows: TGTGCCAGCAGCTTAGCCCCCGGGACAGCTAATTCACCCCTCCACTTT.

This clone is a singleton in its sample. The rearrangement uses TRBV5-1 and TRBJ2-1; the match to TRBD2 covers 9 bases. CDR1 is SGHRS and CDR2 is YFSETQ in the germline V gene. This CDR3 spans 15 amino acids. The trim removed 4 bases at V and 0 bases at J, leaving 2 bases unmatched. The CDR3 loop is CASSLAGSSYNEQFF. CDR3 nucleotides: TGCGCCAGCAGCCTAGCGGGGAGCTCCTACAATGAGCAGTTCTTC.

The rearrangement links TRBV10-3 to TRBJ1-4, with 7 bases identical to TRBD1. The CDR3 spans 14 residues. Germline CDR1 is ENHRY and CDR2 is SYGVKD. The V and J ends lost 6 bases and 8 bases, in that order; junction bases with no gene match: 9. The chain's CDR3 is CAISLEGGREKLFF. CDR3 DNA: TGTGCCATCAGCTTAGAAGGGGGCAGGGAAAAACTGTTTTTT.

This clone was counted between two and nine times. This chain uses TRBV5-1 with TRBJ2-2; D ambiguous. The CDR3 has 15 amino acids. Germline V gene sequence: CDR1 SGHRS, CDR2 YFSETQ. Deletions cut 0 bases from V and 1 base from J, with 7 bases between. This CDR3 is CASSLAGVNTGELFF. DNA for the CDR3: TGCGCCAGCAGCTTGGCTGGTGTGAACACCGGGGAGCTGTTTTTT. Complete variable domain (other parts from reference TRBV5-1 and TRBJ2-2): KAGVTQTPRYLIKTRGQQVTLSCSPISGHRSVSWYQQTPGQGLQFLFEYFSETQRNKGNFPGRFSGRQFSNSRSEMNVSTLELGDSALYLCASSLAGVNTGELFFGEGSRLTVL.

This chain connects TRBV3-1 (or the pseudogene TRBV3-2) to TRBJ2-7; D is perhaps TRBD1 or TRBD2 (6 bases each). Trimming removed 1 base from V and 0 bases from J, with 13 bases in between. Germline V gene data show CDR1 as LGHDT and CDR2 as YNNKEL (reference sequence). The CDR3 loop spans 16 amino acids. The CDR3 protein is CASSQVGGRSSYEQYF. In DNA, the CDR3 is TGTGCCAGCAGCCAAGTCGGGGGCAGGAGCTCCTACGAGCAGTACTTC.

The CDR3: CASSQDILAGFSSEAFF. CDR3 coding DNA: TGTGCCAGCAGCCAAGATATCCTGGCAGGTTTTAGCTCTGAAGCTTTCTTT. The gene calls are TRBV3-1 (or the pseudogene TRBV3-2) and TRBJ1-1; D unclear. The CDR3 runs 17 residues. V dropped 0 bases and J dropped 6 bases, with 20 bases sitting between them. Germline lookup yields CDR1 LGHDT and CDR2 YNNKEL (reference sequence).

V is TRBV9 and J is TRBJ2-5; TRBD1 might be the D (6 bases). The CDR3 consists of 13 residues. The germline gives CDR1 SGDLS, CDR2 YYNGEE. V was clipped by 7 bases and J by 2 bases, with 12 bases between them. The CDR3 region is CASGRQAQETQYF. CDR3 in DNA: TGTGCCAGCGGAAGACAGGCTCAAGAGACCCAGTACTTC.

The J gene is TRBJ1-3, the V gene TRBV19; a weak D match, TRBD1 (6 bases). In germline, CDR1 is LNHDA, CDR2 SQIVND (reference sequence). Trimming pared 7 bases from V and 0 bases from J, leaving 10 bases between. This CDR3 comprises 14 residues. The chain's CDR3 is CASKKGDSGNTIYF. CDR3 DNA sequence: TGTGCCAGTAAGAAGGGGGACTCTGGAAACACCATATATTTT. Variable domain in full (rest from reference TRBV19 and TRBJ1-3): DGGITQSPKYLFRKEGQNVTLSCEQNLNHDAMYWYRQDPGQGLRLIYYSQIVNDFQKGDIAEGYSVSREKKESFPLTVTSAQKNPTAFYLCASKKGDSGNTIYFGEGSWLTVV.

V gene TRBV15 combines with J gene TRBJ2-1; 12 bases line up with TRBD2. Germline-derived CDR1 and CDR2 are LNHNV and YYDKDF (reference sequence). There are 16 residues in the CDR3. After removal of 5 bases from V and 3 bases from J, the junction contained 5 bases not matched to a gene. As DNA, the CDR3 is TGTGCCACCAGCGACAGGACTAGCGGGGACTACAATGAGCAGTTCTTC. This gives the protein CATSDRTSGDYNEQFF.

J is TRBJ1-1 and V is TRBV15, with D maybe TRBD1 (5 bases). CDR1 is LNHNV, CDR2 YYDKDF, per germline (reference sequence). With 0 bases removed from V and 2 bases from J, the gap between germline ends came to 13 bases. This CDR3 has 16 amino acids. In DNA form, the CDR3 reads TGTGCCACCAGCAGAGAGGGGGGTGCCCTTAACACTGAAGCTTTCTTT. It yields the protein CATSREGGALNTEAFF.

V gene TRBV5-1 combines with J gene TRBJ2-7, with D perhaps TRBD2 (7 bases). CDR3 length equals 15 residues. Germline CDR1 reads SGHRS; CDR2 reads YFSETQ. The germline V and J ends were trimmed by 0 bases and 4 bases, with 14 bases remaining between them. CDR3 DNA sequence: TGCGCCAGCAGCTTGGCCGGGGGGACACCTTACGAGCAGTACTTC. It yields the protein CASSLAGGTPYEQYF.

The gene calls are TRBV7-8 and TRBJ2-3; 8 nucleotides agree with TRBD2. Trimming cost V 5 bases and J 4 bases; bases outside gene matches: 11. The CDR3 loop spans 16 amino acids. The V gene's germline CDR1 is SGHVS and CDR2 FQNEAQ. CDR3 coding DNA: TGTGCCAGCAGCCCCTCCCGGGCGGGGGGCCCAGATACGCAGTATTTT. Translated, it gives CASSPSRAGGPDTQYF.

This rearrangement joins TRBV6-5 to TRBJ2-7; 11 bases agree with TRBD2. CDR3 size: 15 residues. Germline V CDR1 and CDR2: MNHEY, SVGAGI. V lost 10 bases to trimming and J lost 6 bases; unmatched junction nucleotides: 14. The CDR3 DNA reads as TGTGCCACCCAAAGGTTAGCGGGGGGGCAAGGCGAGCAGTACTTC. Protein sequence: CATQRLAGGQGEQYF.

V usage is TRBV7-8 and J usage is TRBJ2-1; 8 bases are a match to TRBD2. Trimming at V came to 0 bases and at J to 7 bases, leaving 17 bases not matched to a gene. Germline V gene lookup returns CDR1 SGHVS and CDR2 FQNEAQ. This CDR3 has 19 residues. The CDR3 sequence: CASSLAMRGAGLMNNEQFF. Written as DNA, the CDR3 is TGTGCCAGCAGCTTAGCTATGCGGGGGGCGGGTCTGATGAATAATGAGCAGTTCTTC. The full variable domain, rest sourced from reference TRBV7-8 and TRBJ2-1, is GAGVSQSPRYKVAKRGQDVALRCDPISGHVSLFWYQQALGQGPEFLTYFQNEAQLDKSGLPSDRFFAERPEGSVSTLKIQRTQQEDSAVYLCASSLAMRGAGLMNNEQFFGPGTRLTVL.

A word on this clone: The sample contains more than one DNA sequence encoding this CDR3. This chain connects TRBV7-8 to TRBJ1-1; 11 bases match TRBD1. V shed 5 bases and J 2 bases; nucleotides not matched to a gene: 7. Germline values: CDR1 SGHVS, CDR2 FQNEAQ. CDR3 length equals 16 residues. The CDR3 DNA reads as TGTGCCAGCAGCCTCCGGGACAGGGGGAGCAACACTGAAGCTTTCTTT. This gives the protein CASSLRDRGSNTEAFF. The whole variable domain, remainder taken from reference TRBV7-8 and TRBJ1-1, is GAGVSQSPRYKVAKRGQDVALRCDPISGHVSLFWYQQALGQGPEFLTYFQNEAQLDKSGLPSDRFFAERPEGSVSTLKIQRTQQEDSAVYLCASSLRDRGSNTEAFFGQGTRLTVV.

CDR3 protein: CASSWDTSGGELFF. The CDR3 DNA reads as TGTGCCAGCAGTTGGGACACTAGTGGCGGGGAGCTGTTTTTT. V and J are TRBV6-4 and TRBJ2-2, with a possible D match to TRBD1 (6 bases). Trimming left V 5 bases short and J 7 bases short, with 14 bases between. This CDR3 is built from 14 residues. Germline values: CDR1 MRHNA, CDR2 SNTAGT.

This clone was observed a few times. CDR3 sequence reads: CASSYTNGNTIYF. Written as DNA, the CDR3 is TGTGCCAGCAGTTATACAAACGGAAACACCATATATTTT. The chain combines TRBV6-6 with TRBJ1-3, with no clear D. Looked up from germline, CDR1 is MNHNY and CDR2 is SVGAGI (reference sequence). The germline V and J ends were trimmed by 3 bases and 4 bases, with 7 bases remaining between them. The CDR3 is made up of 13 amino acids.

This clone was detected only a few times. The chain carries TRBV5-1 and TRBJ2-3, with D possibly matching TRBD1 (5 bases). The germline CDR1 and CDR2 sequences are SGHRS and YFSETQ. This CDR3 contains 14 residues. V was trimmed by 3 bases and J by 3 bases, leaving 11 bases between them. In DNA, the CDR3 is TGCGCCAGCAGCTCCCAGGGTAGAACAGATACGCAGTATTTT. This sequence encodes CASSSQGRTDTQYF.

V usage is TRBV24-1 and J usage is TRBJ1-2; D unclear. V was cut by 1 base and J by 2 bases, with 4 bases left in between. In germline, CDR1 is KGHDR, CDR2 SFDVKD. The CDR3 has 13 residues. DNA for the CDR3: TGTGCCACCAGTGATTTAAGGAACTATGGCTACACCTTC. Its protein is CATSDLRNYGYTF.

This clone has just one count. The chain recombines TRBV6-5 with TRBJ2-5, with 12 bases fitting TRBD2. Germline CDR1 and CDR2: MNHEY and SVGAGI. This CDR3 has 16 amino acids. After removal of 4 bases from V and 0 bases from J, the junction contained 3 bases not matched to a gene. The CDR3 DNA reads as TGTGCCAGCAGTTTGACTAGCGGGGGCCACCAAGAGACCCAGTACTTC. It specifies CASSLTSGGHQETQYF.

The gene calls are TRBV25-1 and TRBJ1-6; tentative D call: TRBD1 (5 bases). The CDR3 spans 13 residues. CDR1 and CDR2 (germline): MGHDK, SYGVNS. V was clipped by 5 bases and J by 14 bases, with 16 bases between them. CDR3 nucleotides: TGTGCCAGCAGTCCCCGGGGCAGAGAAACCCTCCACTTT. The encoded protein is CASSPRGRETLHF. Filled out from reference TRBV25-1 and TRBJ1-6, the complete variable domain reads EADIYQTPRYLVIGTGKKITLECSQTMGHDKMYWYQQDPGMELHLIHYSYGVNSTEKGDLSSESTVSRIRTEHFPLTLESARPSHTSQYLCASSPRGRETLHFGNGTRLTVT.

The count of this clone is one. This chain links TRBV15 with TRBJ2-2; possibly TRBD1 for D (5 bases). The CDR3 is 15 amino acids. Per germline, CDR1 LNHNV and CDR2 YYDKDF (reference sequence). Between the trimmed V and J ends, which lost 4 bases and 3 bases, there was a span of 12 bases. The CDR3 region is CATSKGDRDTGELFF. CDR3 DNA: TGTGCCACCAGCAAAGGGGATAGGGACACCGGGGAGCTGTTTTTT.

This chain connects TRBV12-3 or TRBV12-4 to TRBJ1-1, with TRBD1 identical over 7 bases. V dropped 5 bases and J dropped 4; count of bases not matched to a gene: 4. The CDR3 loop spans 13 amino acids. The CDR3 sequence is CASSDRVATEAFF. CDR3 nucleotides: TGTGCCAGCAGTGACAGGGTGGCCACTGAAGCTTTCTTT.

The rearrangement joins TRBV9 to TRBJ2-7; possible D gene TRBD2, 6 bases. The CDR3 loop spans 16 amino acids. V lost 3 bases and J 2 bases, leaving 18 bases between the germline ends. Germline V gene sequence: CDR1 SGDLS, CDR2 YYNGEE. CDR3: CASSGGNGTSPYEQYF. In nucleotides, the CDR3 is TGTGCCAGCAGCGGGGGAAACGGGACTTCCCCCTACGAGCAGTACTTC.

This chain uses TRBV12-3 or TRBV12-4 with TRBJ2-1; D not certain. Trimming cost V 6 bases and J 0 bases, with 6 bases left between them. This CDR3 is built from 13 residues. The CDR3 nucleotides read TGTGCCAGCAGAAGACTCTCCTACAATGAGCAGTTCTTC. Translating it yields CASRRLSYNEQFF.

This clone has a single count. The rearrangement uses TRBV11-2 and TRBJ2-1, with TRBD2 matching over 7 bases. Germline trimming cut 1 base from V and 6 bases from J; bases unmatched to any gene: 12. Germline V gene data show CDR1 as SGHAT and CDR2 as FQNNGV. This CDR3 has 17 residues. The DNA for the CDR3 is TGTGCCAGCAGCTTAGTGACGACGGAGGCGGGGGTCAATGAGCAGTTCTTC. Amino acids: CASSLVTTEAGVNEQFF.

The chain joins TRBV9 to TRBJ2-7; D unclear. Germline-derived CDR1 and CDR2 are SGDLS and YYNGEE. Trimming removed 0 bases from V and 0 bases from J, with 4 bases in between. The CDR3 is 13 residues long. The CDR3 here is CASSVDDSYEQYF. The CDR3 DNA reads as TGTGCCAGCAGCGTAGACGACTCCTACGAGCAGTACTTC. Based on the CDR3 plus reference TRBV9 and TRBJ2-7, the full variable domain is DSGVTQTPKHLITATGQRVTLRCSPRSGDLSVYWYQQSLDQGLQFLIQYYNGEERAKGNILERFSAQQFPDLHSELNLSSLELGDSALYFCASSVDDSYEQYFGPGTRLTVT.

Remarks on this clone: One end of the junction fails to match germline, which may point to a read error. The gene calls are TRBV29-1 and TRBJ1-2, with D unresolved. Germline loops: CDR1 SQVTM, CDR2 ANQGSEA. CDR3 length: 16 residues. CDR3 DNA sequence: TGCAGCGTGGAAGACTCCAGTCGCTCAGGATTCTATGGCTACACCTTC. Translating it yields CSVEDSSRSGFYGYTF.